These 28 T cell receptor beta chains were sequenced from one sample in a study of cytomegalovirus exposure and HLA in healthy donors. The PCR contained 60 Vbeta and 13 Jbeta primers. Profiled with immunoSEQ multiplex PCR; TCRdb holds only in-frame clones, not every one. This table has 98,000 or so clones, over 65% appearing once. Specimen: PBMCs. The receptor source for this set is a woman in her forties in good health and CMV-seronegative.

This sequence joins TRBV9 and TRBJ2-1; the match to TRBD1 covers 12 bases. V dropped 0 bases and J dropped 8; count of bases not matched to a gene: 6. The CDR3 covers 16 residues. Germline CDR1 and CDR2: SGDLS and YYNGEE. Written as DNA, the CDR3 is TGTGCCAGCAGCGTAGAAGGGACAGGGGGCTGGCATGAGCAGTTCTTC. It codes for CASSVEGTGGWHEQFF.

This chain links TRBV15 with TRBJ2-2; D not certain. In germline, CDR1 is LNHNV, CDR2 YYDKDF (reference sequence). The CDR3 sequence is 15 residues long. V dropped 5 bases and J dropped 0 bases, with 10 bases sitting between them. The CDR3 here is CATSASTPNTGELFF. As DNA, the CDR3 is TGTGCCACCAGCGCATCGACTCCGAACACCGGGGAGCTGTTTTTT.

Sample share makes this clone medium-sized. The rearrangement links TRBV6-4 to TRBJ2-2; 8 bases are a match to TRBD1. Trimming at V came to 3 bases and at J to 4 bases, leaving 1 base not matched to a gene. Germline V gene data show CDR1 as MRHNA and CDR2 as SNTAGT. The CDR3 has 14 amino acids. The CDR3 DNA sequence: TGTGCCAGCAGTGAAACAGGGGGCACCGGGGAGCTGTTTTTT. Translated: CASSETGGTGELFF.

This chain uses TRBV28 with TRBJ2-7, with D tentatively TRBD1 (6 bases). The germline V and J ends were trimmed by 8 bases and 4 bases, with 18 bases remaining between them. The CDR3 is 14 residues long. Germline V CDR1 and CDR2: MDHEN, SYDVKM. CDR3 DNA: TGTGCCAGCGCAGGGGAGCAGCCACCATACGAGCAGTACTTC. This gives the protein CASAGEQPPYEQYF.

The gene calls are TRBV11-3 and TRBJ2-5, with 13 bases aligning to TRBD2. Germline trimming cut 5 bases from V and 4 bases from J; bases unmatched to any gene: 7. This CDR3 has 16 residues. Germline-derived CDR1 and CDR2 are SGHNT and YENEEA. The chain's CDR3 is CASSPGLAGEGETQYF. DNA for the CDR3: TGTGCCAGCAGCCCCGGACTAGCGGGAGAAGGAGAGACCCAGTACTTC.

The chain uses TRBV9 and TRBJ1-2, with D tentatively TRBD1 (5 bases). The V gene lost 0 bases and the J gene lost 7 bases, with 13 bases spanning the gap. Germline V gene sequence: CDR1 SGDLS, CDR2 YYNGEE. The CDR3 loop spans 14 amino acids. Here the CDR3 reads CASSVGPQGSGYTF. CDR3 nucleotide sequence: TGTGCCAGCAGCGTAGGCCCCCAGGGAAGTGGCTACACCTTC.

CDR3 residues: CASSFRTGGGYTF. The CDR3 region has the DNA TGTGCCAGCAGTTTTCGAACAGGGGGCGGCTACACCTTC. The chain joins TRBV27 to TRBJ1-2; 9 bases are shared with TRBD1. Germline trimming cut 3 bases from V and 8 bases from J; bases unmatched to any gene: 4. The CDR3 is 13 amino acids. The germline gives CDR1 MNHEY, CDR2 SMNVEV (reference sequence).

This chain joins TRBV7-9 and TRBJ1-2; TRBD1 agrees at 7 bases. V was pared by 2 bases and J by 7 bases, with 13 bases of the junction left unmatched. Germline CDR1 reads SEHNR; CDR2 reads FQNEAQ (reference sequence). This CDR3 contains 16 residues. The chain's CDR3 is CASSLTGLDRAGGYTF. The CDR3 DNA is TGTGCCAGCAGCTTAACAGGATTAGACAGGGCTGGTGGCTACACCTTC.

This clone is a singleton in its sample. This chain uses TRBV7-2 with TRBJ1-2, with D unresolved. The germline gives CDR1 SGHTA, CDR2 FQGNSA. Trimming removed 1 base at V and 1 base at J, with 4 bases between. This CDR3 is built from 13 residues. The CDR3 is CASSLDSNYGYTF. The CDR3 DNA is TGTGCCAGCAGCTTAGACAGTAACTATGGCTACACCTTC.

The gene calls are TRBV6-5 and TRBJ1-2, with D unresolved. V was cut by 5 bases and J by 5 bases, with 12 bases left in between. Germline V lookup: CDR1 MNHEY, CDR2 SVGAGI. CDR3 size: 13 residues. This chain's CDR3 is CASSPASRYGYTF. Here the CDR3 DNA reads TGTGCCAGCAGTCCAGCGAGTAGGTATGGCTACACCTTC.

The rearrangement uses TRBV6-1 and TRBJ2-3; TRBD2 matches 9 bases. V was pared by 6 bases and J by 2 bases, with 3 bases of the junction left unmatched. CDR1 is MNHNS, CDR2 SASEGT, per germline. CDR3 length: 14 residues. The CDR3 here is CASRLAGYTDTQYF. The CDR3 coding sequence is TGTGCCAGCAGGCTAGCGGGGTACACAGATACGCAGTATTTT.

CDR3 amino acids: CASSDGTVSGYTF. CDR3 in DNA: TGTGCCAGCAGTGATGGGACAGTAAGCGGCTACACCTTC. V and J are TRBV5-4 and TRBJ1-2; 7 bases line up with TRBD1. V trimming: 5 bases; J trimming: 8 bases; junction bases outside the gene matches: 9. There are 13 residues in the CDR3. From germline, CDR1 is SGHNT and CDR2 YYREEE (reference sequence).

The chain uses TRBV4-3 and TRBJ1-2; D is ambiguous. V lost 4 bases and J 3 bases, leaving 15 bases between the germline ends. Germline V gives CDR1 LGHNA, CDR2 YSLEER. The CDR3 length is 15 residues. The CDR3 nucleotides read TGCGCCAGCAGCCCCGTAGCCACATCGGACTATGGCTACACCTTC. It translates to CASSPVATSDYGYTF.

J is TRBJ1-2 and V is TRBV7-2; 7 bases match TRBD1. With 4 bases clipped from V and 2 bases from J, the junction kept 7 bases outside the gene matches. The CDR3 has 15 residues. Germline V lookup: CDR1 SGHTA, CDR2 FQGNSA. CDR3 in amino acids: CASSSREGGNYGYTF. The CDR3, as DNA: TGTGCCAGCAGCTCCCGGGAAGGGGGCAACTATGGCTACACCTTC.

The J gene is TRBJ2-3, the V gene TRBV14, with TRBD2 matching over 11 bases. Germline trimming cut 5 bases from V and 2 bases from J; bases unmatched to any gene: 6. Germline V gene data show CDR1 as SGHDN and CDR2 as FVKESK. The CDR3 runs 16 residues. The CDR3 nucleotides are TGTGCCAGCAGCTCACTAGCGGGGGAATCCACAGATACGCAGTATTTT. It yields the protein CASSSLAGESTDTQYF.

This clone came up a few times. The rearrangement uses TRBV15 and TRBJ2-1; no reliable D call. V gave up 3 bases and J gave up 0 bases, with 12 bases separating them. This CDR3 region has 16 residues. Germline CDR1 and CDR2: LNHNV and YYDKDF (reference sequence). CDR3 bases: TGTGCCACCAGCAGGGAGACTCCTAGCTCCTACAATGAGCAGTTCTTC. Protein product: CATSRETPSSYNEQFF.

For this clone: One end of the junction fails to match germline, which may point to a read error. V usage is TRBV7-7 and J usage is TRBJ2-2, with 7 positions matching TRBD1. CDR3 length: 17 amino acids. Per the germline V gene, CDR1 is SSHAT and CDR2 is FNYEAQ (reference sequence). CDR3 loop: CASSLGGPGGNTGELFF. Written as DNA, the CDR3 is TGTGCTAGCAGCTTAGGTGGCCCAGGGGGAAACACCGGGGAGCTGTTTTTT.

The chain uses TRBV11-2 and TRBJ1-1; D might be TRBD1 (5 bases). Germline values: CDR1 SGHAT, CDR2 FQNNGV. Trimming pared 5 bases from V and 7 bases from J, leaving 11 bases between. The CDR3 spans 12 residues. The DNA of the CDR3 is TGTGCCAGCAGCCTCCCCAGGGTTGAAGCTTTCTTT. Translated, it gives CASSLPRVEAFF. The full variable domain, with the rest looked up from reference TRBV11-2 and TRBJ1-1, is EAGVAQSPRYKIIEKRQSVAFWCNPISGHATLYWYQQILGQGPKLLIQFQNNGVVDDSQLPKDRFSAERLKGVDSTLKIQPAKLEDSAVYLCASSLPRVEAFFGQGTRLTVV.

The V and J genes are TRBV4-1 and TRBJ1-1; D may be TRBD1 (6 bases). This CDR3 has 15 residues. Germline-derived CDR1 and CDR2 are MGHRA and YSYEKL. V shed 4 bases and J shed 4 bases, with 16 bases lying between them. CDR3 protein: CASSPQGFGTTEAFF. The CDR3 coding sequence is TGCGCCAGCAGCCCGCAGGGGTTTGGGACCACTGAAGCTTTCTTT.

The chain links TRBV12-5 to TRBJ1-4, with TRBD1 matching 11 bases. The V gene end was trimmed by 6 bases and the J gene end by 7 bases; junction bases not matched to a gene: 4. Germline V CDR1 and CDR2: LGHNT, FRNRAP. CDR3 length: 14 residues. The CDR3 here is CASGRDRGFEKLFF. For the CDR3, the DNA is TGTGCTAGTGGGAGGGACAGGGGGTTTGAAAAACTGTTTTTT.

The V and J genes are TRBV28 and TRBJ2-5; 10 nucleotides match TRBD1. The DNA end lines up better with TRBJ2-7; the J call may be wrong. Looked up from germline, CDR1 is MDHEN and CDR2 is SYDVKM. The CDR3 runs to 16 residues. As DNA, the CDR3 is TGTGCCAGCAGTTTAACCCCGGGACAGGGGTCGGACGAGCAGTACTTC. It encodes CASSLTPGQGSDEQYF.

This clone was recorded a few times. This chain links TRBV13 with TRBJ1-1; unclear D gene. The CDR3 totals 14 residues. Per the germline V gene, CDR1 is PRHDT and CDR2 is FYEKMQ (reference sequence). The germline V and J ends were trimmed by 0 bases and 1 base, with 6 bases remaining between them. The CDR3 DNA reads TGTGCCAGCAGCTTAGGCGCAGGGAACACTGAAGCTTTCTTT. The encoded protein is CASSLGAGNTEAFF.

CDR3 residues: CASSLAASGNYEQYF. In DNA form, the CDR3 reads TGTGCCAGCAGCTTAGCTGCTAGCGGAAACTACGAGCAGTACTTC. The chain joins TRBV7-8 to TRBJ2-7, with 7 bases matching TRBD2. V lost 0 bases and J lost 3; bases outside the gene matches: 5. Looked up from germline, CDR1 is SGHVS and CDR2 is FQNEAQ. The CDR3 length is 15 residues.

V and J are TRBV28 and TRBJ1-5, with D uncertain. V lost 6 bases and J lost 0, with 6 bases in between. CDR1 and CDR2 from the germline V gene are MDHEN and SYDVKM. The CDR3 loop spans 13 amino acids. CDR3 region: CASSSYSNQPQHF. The CDR3 bases are TGTGCCAGCAGCTCCTATAGCAATCAGCCCCAGCATTTT. Combining the CDR3 with reference TRBV28 and TRBJ1-5 gives the whole variable domain DVKVTQSSRYLVKRTGEKVFLECVQDMDHENMFWYRQDPGLGLRLIYFSYDVKMKEKGDIPEGYSVSREKKERFSLILESASTNQTSMYLCASSSYSNQPQHFGDGTRLSIL.

The chain has TRBV29-1 and TRBJ1-3; D may be TRBD1 (6 bases). Germline CDR1 is SQVTM and CDR2 is ANQGSEA. The V end lost 5 bases, the J end lost 14 bases, and 19 bases lay between the germline ends. There are 12 residues in the CDR3. In DNA, the CDR3 is TGCAGCGTTCGGGGTCCCGGACAGACAGTATATTTT. It codes for CSVRGPGQTVYF.

The chain combines TRBV7-2 with TRBJ1-5; TRBD1 matches at 7 bases. This CDR3 is built from 14 residues. V lost 5 bases to trimming and J lost 2 bases; unmatched junction nucleotides: 3. Germline values: CDR1 SGHTA, CDR2 FQGNSA. The CDR3 region has the DNA TGTGCCAGCAGCCAAACAGGGGGCAATCAGCCCCAGCATTTT. This gives the protein CASSQTGGNQPQHF.

The chain links TRBV11-2 to TRBJ1-5; 7 nucleotides agree with TRBD1. V lost 1 base, J lost 6 bases, and 3 bases stayed unmatched. This CDR3 contains 14 residues. Germline-derived CDR1 and CDR2 are SGHAT and FQNNGV. CDR3 DNA: TGTGCCAGCAGCTTAGGGGACAGCGGTCAGCCCCAGCATTTT. Translating gives CASSLGDSGQPQHF.

This clone was detected a few times. This chain joins TRBV19 and TRBJ1-1; D not resolved. Germline lookup yields CDR1 LNHDA and CDR2 SQIVND (reference sequence). V shed 7 bases and J shed 1 base, with 16 bases lying between them. CDR3 length equals 15 residues. The CDR3 sequence is CASKTAGSQNTEAFF. The CDR3 region has the DNA TGTGCCAGTAAAACCGCAGGATCGCAGAACACTGAAGCTTTCTTT.